This entry features one T cell receptor beta chain sequence. The sample belongs to a study of PD-1 blockade in classical Hodgkin lymphoma. Each patient's relapse followed autologous stem cell transplantation, and brentuximab vedotin exposure varied. Method: immunoSEQ multiplex PCR; TCRdb's copy keeps in-frame clones and lacks some. This table holds about 20,000 clones, 77% found once. The source material was peripheral blood mononuclear cells (PBMCs), sampled before the second cycle of nivolumab. This clonotype originated in a human donor with classical Hodgkin lymphoma.

The CDR3 coding sequence is TGTGCCAGTACCGCCGGGACAACCTACACTGAAGCTTTCTTT. The encoded protein is CASTAGTTYTEAFF. The genes are TRBV19 and TRBJ1-1; D perhaps matches TRBD1 (6 bases). Germline CDR1 LNHDA, CDR2 SQIVND (reference sequence). V lost 7 bases and J lost 3, with 15 bases in between. The CDR3 sequence is 14 residues long.